This TCR beta chain was found in a study of blood T cell repertoires in COVID-19. Background on the study: T cells, B-cell-depleted T cells, or PBMCs supplied cDNA or gDNA.

The CDR3 is made up of 17 amino acids. Trimming removed 0 bases from V and 5 bases from J; junction bases left unmatched: 11. The germline CDR1 and CDR2 sequences are LGHDT and YNNKEL (reference sequence). The repertoire was sequenced with immunoSEQ multiplex PCR; TCRdb's copy has only in-frame clones and lacks some. The repertoire holds 120,000 or so clones, with around four fifths as singletons. Input material: peripheral blood. The chain couples TRBV3-1 (or the pseudogene TRBV3-2) to TRBJ2-5, with 8 bases that match TRBD1. The TCR comes from a man older than 75 with active or convalescent COVID-19. Written as DNA, the CDR3 is TGTGCCAGCAGCCAAGAAGGGCGGACAGGGAGTTTGGAGACCCAGTACTTC. Translating gives CASSQEGRTGSLETQYF.